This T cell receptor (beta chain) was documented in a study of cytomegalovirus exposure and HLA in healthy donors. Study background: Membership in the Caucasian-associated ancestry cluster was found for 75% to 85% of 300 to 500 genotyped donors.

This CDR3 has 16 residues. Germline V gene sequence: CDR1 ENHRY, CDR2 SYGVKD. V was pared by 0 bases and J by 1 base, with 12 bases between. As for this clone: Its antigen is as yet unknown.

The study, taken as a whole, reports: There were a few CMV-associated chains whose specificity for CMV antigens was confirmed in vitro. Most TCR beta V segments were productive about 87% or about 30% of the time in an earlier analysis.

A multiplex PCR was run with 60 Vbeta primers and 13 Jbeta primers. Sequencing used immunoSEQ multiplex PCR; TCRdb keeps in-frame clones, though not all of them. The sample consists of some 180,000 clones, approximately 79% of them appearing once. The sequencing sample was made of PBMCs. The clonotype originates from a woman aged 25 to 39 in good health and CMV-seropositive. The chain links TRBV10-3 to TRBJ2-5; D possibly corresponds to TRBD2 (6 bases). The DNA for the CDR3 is TGTGCCATCAGTGAGTCGGCGGGAACACCCCAAGAGACCCAGTACTTC. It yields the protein CAISESAGTPQETQYF.